Each of the 19 T cell receptor beta chains below was sequenced from the same sample in a study of a mutant IDH1 vaccine in newly diagnosed glioma. Sequencing was performed with immunoSEQ multiplex PCR; in TCRdb, only in-frame clones are kept and a portion is missing. This sample carries some 130,000 clones, over 75% of them seen once, and the ten largest clones take 4.5% to 6%. The time point: week 11, during vaccination. A single vaccine dose contained 300 ug of mutant IDH1 20-mer peptide, and topical imiquimod was used with it. The antigens of these receptors remain unknown. This specimen was PBMCs, taken from a glioma patient whose treatment included an IDH1 peptide vaccine. The receptors stem from a man aged 40-49 years with glioma.

This sequence joins TRBV6-6 and TRBJ1-1, with TRBD1 matching 9 bases. The CDR3 covers 16 residues. The J segment lost 7 bases and the V segment lost 0 bases, leaving 9 bases of the junction unmatched. Germline V gene sequence: CDR1 MNHNY, CDR2 SVGAGI (reference sequence). The CDR3 DNA sequence: TGTGCCAGCAGTTACTCTAGGACAGGGGAATTTAATGAAGCTTTCTTT. The encoded protein is CASSYSRTGEFNEAFF.

The CDR3 protein is CASSGGLAVYNEQFF. CDR3 DNA sequence: TGTGCCAGCAGTGGGGGACTAGCGGTCTACAATGAGCAGTTCTTC. V is TRBV25-1 and J is TRBJ2-1; 11 bases are a match to TRBD2. The CDR3 is 15 residues long. J gave up 3 bases and V 4 bases, and 2 bases lay outside the gene matches. Germline lookup yields CDR1 MGHDK and CDR2 SYGVNS. Combining the CDR3 with reference TRBV25-1 and TRBJ2-1 gives the whole variable domain EADIYQTPRYLVIGTGKKITLECSQTMGHDKMYWYQQDPGMELHLIHYSYGVNSTEKGDLSSESTVSRIRTEHFPLTLESARPSHTSQYLCASSGGLAVYNEQFFGPGTRLTVL.

This sequence joins TRBV18 and TRBJ2-3; possibly TRBD2 for D (6 bases). V gave up 6 bases and J gave up 0 bases, with 19 bases separating them. The V gene's germline CDR1 is KGHSH and CDR2 LQKENI. CDR3 size: 17 residues. This chain's CDR3 is CASSLPPGLPSTDTQYF. The CDR3 nucleotides read TGTGCCAGCTCCCTCCCACCGGGACTGCCTAGCACAGATACGCAGTATTTT.

The rearrangement links TRBV7-8 to TRBJ2-5; tentatively, D is TRBD1 (6 bases). Per germline, CDR1 SGHVS and CDR2 FQNEAQ. The V end lost 3 bases, the J end lost 5 bases, and 7 bases lay between the germline ends. The CDR3 consists of 12 residues. The CDR3 sequence: CASSFRGETQYF. CDR3 coding DNA: TGTGCCAGCAGCTTTAGGGGGGAGACCCAGTACTTC.

The chain combines TRBV27 with TRBJ2-1; TRBD1 matches at 8 bases. CDR3 size: 13 residues. V was clipped by 5 bases and J by 9 bases; unmatched bases: 6. Germline CDR1 is MNHEY and CDR2 is SMNVEV (reference sequence). CDR3 in amino acids: CASSPDRVSEQFF. The CDR3 DNA sequence: TGTGCCAGCAGTCCGGACAGGGTTAGTGAGCAGTTCTTC.

In DNA, the CDR3 is TGTGCCAGCAGCTTAGAGTTCTATGGCTACACCTTC. Amino acid sequence: CASSLEFYGYTF. V and J are TRBV7-2 and TRBJ1-2; D is ambiguous. The CDR3 spans 12 residues. Germline V gene data show CDR1 as SGHTA and CDR2 as FQGNSA. Trimming shortened V by 1 base and J by 4 bases, and 4 bases separated the two germline ends.

This chain's CDR3 is CASSQETRNEKLFF. The DNA of the CDR3 is TGCGCCAGCAGCCAAGAGACCCGGAATGAAAAACTGTTTTTT. This chain links TRBV4-3 with TRBJ1-4; D call uncertain. This CDR3 spans 14 amino acids. With 0 bases removed from V and 5 bases from J, the gap between germline ends came to 7 bases. CDR1 and CDR2 (germline): LGHNA, YSLEER.

The genes are TRBV19 and TRBJ1-1; D is unresolved. The germline V and J ends were trimmed by 4 bases and 3 bases, with 12 bases remaining between them. The CDR3 runs to 14 residues. CDR1 LNHDA and CDR2 SQIVND come from the germline V gene (reference sequence). CDR3 region: CASSTPRHDTEAFF. In DNA form, the CDR3 reads TGTGCCAGTAGTACGCCCCGACACGACACTGAAGCTTTCTTT.

This clone appeared a single time. The chain recombines TRBV9 with TRBJ2-7, with a possible D match to TRBD1 (5 bases). The ends were cut back, 5 bases at V and 0 bases at J, with 9 bases in the middle. Germline V lookup: CDR1 SGDLS, CDR2 YYNGEE. CDR3 length equals 13 residues. CDR3 loop: CASSRTSSYEQYF. The CDR3 DNA reads as TGTGCCAGCAGTAGGACATCCTCCTACGAGCAGTACTTC.

The chain combines TRBV19 with TRBJ2-1; either TRBD1 or TRBD2 may supply D (5 bases each). CDR1 is LNHDA, CDR2 SQIVND, per germline (reference sequence). CDR3 length: 14 amino acids. V lost 5 bases and J lost 3, with 11 bases in between. The CDR3 DNA follows: TGTGCCAGTAGTCTACGGGACGGCTACAATGAGCAGTTCTTC. It encodes CASSLRDGYNEQFF.

This chain joins TRBV6-4 and TRBJ2-1, with TRBD2 identical over 8 bases. J was trimmed by 4 bases and V by 0 bases; bases with no gene match: 2. Germline CDR1 and CDR2: MRHNA and SNTAGT. CDR3 length equals 15 residues. In nucleotides, the CDR3 is TGTGCCAGCAGTGACTCAGCGGGGGATTACAATGAGCAGTTCTTC. Its translation: CASSDSAGDYNEQFF.

The sample holds one count of this clone. The chain recombines TRBV19 with TRBJ2-7; a possible D gene is TRBD1 (6 bases). CDR3 length: 13 residues. CDR1 and CDR2 from the germline V gene are LNHDA and SQIVND (reference sequence). With 1 base removed from V and 5 bases from J, the gap between germline ends came to 9 bases. In DNA form, the CDR3 reads TGTGCCAGTAGTATAGTCAGGGGCAACGAGCAGTACTTC. Its protein product is CASSIVRGNEQYF.

The chain joins TRBV4-3 to TRBJ1-5, with TRBD1 as a possible D gene (6 bases). The CDR3 is made up of 14 amino acids. CDR1 LGHNA and CDR2 YSLEER come from the germline V gene. V was clipped by 3 bases and J by 5 bases, with 11 bases between them. CDR3 in amino acids: CASSHGQSDQPQHF. For the CDR3, the DNA is TGCGCCAGCAGCCACGGACAGTCAGATCAGCCCCAGCATTTT.

This clone was detected once. J is TRBJ2-2 and V is TRBV4-1; D remains ambiguous. The CDR3 is made up of 12 amino acids. Trimming took off 0 bases at V and 9 bases at J, with 5 bases between the two ends. Germline lookup yields CDR1 MGHRA and CDR2 YSYEKL. The CDR3 bases are TGCGCCAGCAGCCAAGATTTGAGGGAGCTGTTTTTT. Amino acid sequence: CASSQDLRELFF.

This clone showed up just once. The chain employs TRBV7-2 and TRBJ2-7; D is tentatively TRBD1 or TRBD2 (6 bases each). V was clipped by 0 bases and J by 4 bases, with 13 bases between them. Germline V gene sequence: CDR1 SGHTA, CDR2 FQGNSA. The CDR3 runs to 15 residues. CDR3: CASSLASRGRYEQYF. CDR3 in DNA: TGTGCCAGCAGCTTAGCTAGCCGGGGGCGGTACGAGCAGTACTTC.

The chain's CDR3 is CALGGNTIYF. The CDR3, as DNA: TGTGCGCTAGGTGGAAACACCATATATTTT. The chain employs TRBV6-1 and TRBJ1-3; the D is unclear. CDR3 size: 10 residues. CDR1 is MNHNS and CDR2 is SASEGT in the germline V gene.

The gene calls are TRBV10-3 and TRBJ2-1; 8 bases fit TRBD2. Germline CDR1 ENHRY, CDR2 SYGVKD. The CDR3 has 14 residues. V trimming: 6 bases; J trimming: 7 bases; junction bases outside the gene matches: 8. In DNA form, the CDR3 reads TGTGCCATCAGCTCCGGGACTAGTAGGAATGAGCAGTTCTTC. Residues: CAISSGTSRNEQFF.

The J gene is TRBJ1-5, the V gene TRBV27; D not certain. The CDR3 covers 15 residues. V shed 2 bases and J shed 8 bases, with 16 bases lying between them. Germline CDR1 reads MNHEY; CDR2 reads SMNVEV (reference sequence). The CDR3 coding sequence is TGTGCCAGCAGTTTAGATAGAAGGACTAATAAGCCCCAGCATTTT. Amino acid sequence: CASSLDRRTNKPQHF.

This rearrangement joins TRBV9 to TRBJ2-5; 8 bases fit TRBD2. The CDR3 is 17 residues long. The germline V gene encodes CDR1 SGDLS and CDR2 YYNGEE. The ends lost 1 base at V and 5 bases at J; junction bases unmatched: 13. Here the CDR3 DNA reads TGTGCCAGCAGCGTATCGCCCGGGGGGGGCCTTTGGGAGACCCAGTACTTC. As protein: CASSVSPGGGLWETQYF.